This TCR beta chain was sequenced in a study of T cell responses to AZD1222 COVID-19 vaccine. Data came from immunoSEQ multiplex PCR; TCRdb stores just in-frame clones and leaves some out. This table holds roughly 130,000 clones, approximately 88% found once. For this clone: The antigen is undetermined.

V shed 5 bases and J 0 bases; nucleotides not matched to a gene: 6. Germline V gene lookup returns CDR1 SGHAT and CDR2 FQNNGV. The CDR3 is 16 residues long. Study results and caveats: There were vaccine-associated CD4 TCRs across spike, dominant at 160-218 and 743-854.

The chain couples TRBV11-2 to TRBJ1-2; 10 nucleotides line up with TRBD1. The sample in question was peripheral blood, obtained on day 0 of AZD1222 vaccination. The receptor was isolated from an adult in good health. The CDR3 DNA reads TGTGCCAGCAGCCTGGGACAGGGGTCAGCTAACTATGGCTACACCTTC. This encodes CASSLGQGSANYGYTF. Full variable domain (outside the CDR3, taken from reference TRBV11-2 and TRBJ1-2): EAGVAQSPRYKIIEKRQSVAFWCNPISGHATLYWYQQILGQGPKLLIQFQNNGVVDDSQLPKDRFSAERLKGVDSTLKIQPAKLEDSAVYLCASSLGQGSANYGYTFGSGTRLTVV.